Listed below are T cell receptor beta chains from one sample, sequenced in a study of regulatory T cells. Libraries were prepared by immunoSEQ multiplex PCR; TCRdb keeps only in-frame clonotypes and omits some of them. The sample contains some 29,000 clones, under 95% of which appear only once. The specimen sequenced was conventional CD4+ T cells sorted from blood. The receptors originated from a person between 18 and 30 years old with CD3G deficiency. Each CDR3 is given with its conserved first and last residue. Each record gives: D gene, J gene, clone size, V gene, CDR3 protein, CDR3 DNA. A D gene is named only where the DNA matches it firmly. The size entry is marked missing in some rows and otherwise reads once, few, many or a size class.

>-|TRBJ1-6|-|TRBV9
CASSGTANSPLHF
TGTGCCAGCAGCGGGACGGCCAATTCACCCCTCCACTTT
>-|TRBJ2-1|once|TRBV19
CASSLGIYNEQFF
TGTGCCAGTAGTTTGGGTATATACAATGAGCAGTTCTTC
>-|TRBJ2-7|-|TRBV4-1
CASSQDTEWGEQYF
TGCGCCAGCAGCCAAGATACAGAGTGGGGGGAGCAGTACTTC
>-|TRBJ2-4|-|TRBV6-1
CASSLGRDWGIQYF
TGTGCCAGCAGCCTCGGACGGGATTGGGGCATTCAGTACTTC
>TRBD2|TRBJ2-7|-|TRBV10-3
CAISEGRGDYEQYF
TGTGCCATCAGTGAGGGGCGGGGGGACTACGAGCAGTACTTC
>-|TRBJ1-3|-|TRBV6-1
CASSEEVGNTIYF
TGTGCCAGCAGTGAGGAAGTAGGAAACACCATATATTTT
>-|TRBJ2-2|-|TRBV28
CASRQAVPTGELFF
TGTGCCAGCAGGCAAGCGGTTCCTACCGGGGAGCTGTTTTTT
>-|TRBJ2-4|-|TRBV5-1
CASSPEGVGNIQYF
TGCGCCAGCAGCCCCGAAGGGGTGGGAAACATTCAGTACTTC
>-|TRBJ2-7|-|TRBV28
CASSRPGRGVEQYF
TGTGCCAGCAGTCGTCCGGGCAGGGGGGTCGAGCAGTACTTC
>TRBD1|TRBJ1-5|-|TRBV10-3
CATLGQAGGQPQHF
TGTGCCACCCTCGGGCAGGCAGGGGGTCAGCCCCAGCATTTT
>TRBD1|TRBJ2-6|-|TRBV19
CASSPWTGDSPGANVLTF
TGTGCCAGTAGTCCCTGGACAGGAGATTCTCCTGGGGCCAACGTCCTGACTTTC
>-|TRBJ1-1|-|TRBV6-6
CASSYGGGTEAFF
TGTGCCAGCAGTTACGGAGGGGGCACTGAAGCTTTCTTT
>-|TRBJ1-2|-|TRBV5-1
CASSLEGYGYTF
TGCGCCAGCAGCTTGGAAGGGTATGGCTACACCTTC
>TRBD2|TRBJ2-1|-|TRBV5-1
CASSFGLVSDEQFF
TGCGCCAGCAGCTTTGGACTAGTTTCGGATGAGCAGTTCTTC
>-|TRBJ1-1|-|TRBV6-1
CASTSPGDFTEAFF
TGTGCCAGCACTTCTCCCGGGGATTTCACTGAAGCTTTCTTT
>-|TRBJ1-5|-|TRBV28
CASSLFEGKGQPQHF
TGTGCCAGCAGTTTATTTGAGGGGAAAGGTCAGCCCCAGCATTTT
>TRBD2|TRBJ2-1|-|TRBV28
CASSLLAGGRGEQFF
TGTGCCAGCAGTTTATTAGCGGGAGGCCGGGGTGAGCAGTTCTTC
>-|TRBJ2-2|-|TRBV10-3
CAISESMGKGPNTGELFF
TGTGCCATCAGTGAGTCAATGGGGAAGGGACCTAACACCGGGGAGCTGTTTTTT
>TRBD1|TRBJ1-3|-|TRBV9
CASSPFLTGSRNTIYF
TGTGCCAGCAGCCCATTTCTGACAGGGTCTAGAAACACCATATATTTT
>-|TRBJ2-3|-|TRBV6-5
CASKGPRTQYF
TGTGCCAGCAAGGGCCCGCGTACGCAGTATTTT
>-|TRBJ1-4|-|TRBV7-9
CASSLAPYRTVTLGEKLFF
TGTGCCAGCAGCTTAGCCCCGTACAGGACAGTCACCTTAGGGGAAAAACTGTTTTTT
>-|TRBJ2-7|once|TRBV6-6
CASSLGPHEQYF
TGTGCCAGCAGTCTGGGACCCCACGAGCAGTACTTC
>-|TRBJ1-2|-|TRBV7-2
CASSRTGTNNYGYTF
TGTGCCAGCAGCCGAACAGGAACAAACAACTATGGCTACACCTTC
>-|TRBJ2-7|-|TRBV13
CASSLAPYGYEQYF
TGTGCCAGCAGCTTGGCCCCATACGGCTACGAGCAGTACTTC